The TCR beta chain under discussion was sequenced for a study of siplizumab effects on memory and regulatory T cells. Regarding the study as a whole: Few alloreactive clones mapped to unstimulated subsets. In siplizumab conditions, mappable alloreactive CD4+ clones averaged around 64% Treg-derived, against around 30% in controls. Roughly 80-95% of dividing CD4+ or CD8+ clones were without an attributable naive or memory phenotype.

Details on this clone: Its specificity is not known.

Produced via immunoSEQ multiplex PCR; TCRdb's table is partial and in-frame only. The table shows some 90,000 clones, with over 80% occurring only once. J was trimmed by 4 bases and V by 2 bases; bases with no gene match: 9. This CDR3 has 16 residues. The germline CDR1 and CDR2 sequences are MDHEN and SYDVKM. The chain couples TRBV28 to TRBJ2-5, with 8 bases fitting TRBD1. The sample was CD4+ T cells sorted from blood. The TCR originated in a human donor in good health. The CDR3: CASSLPSAGGGETQYF. In DNA, the CDR3 is TGTGCCAGCAGTTTACCCTCGGCAGGGGGCGGAGAGACCCAGTACTTC.